Included here is one T cell receptor beta chain sequence, with context. This sample was taken from a study of blood T cell repertoires in COVID-19. The wider study: Nucleic acid was either cDNA or gDNA, and it came from T cells, B-cell-depleted T cells, or PBMCs.

This CDR3 comprises 15 residues. Germline lookup yields CDR1 SGHTA and CDR2 FQGNSA. The V and J ends lost 3 bases and 6 bases respectively, with 12 bases between them. Per the study methods: Amplification of reference gene primers was used by the study to estimate nucleated cell counts. Generated by immunoSEQ multiplex PCR, the TCRdb table keeps only in-frame clones and is missing some. Clone size and V and J calls were adopted from that table, with D and trimming inferred from the DNA. The profile shows about 110,000 clones, over 75% of them singletons. Sequencing was performed on peripheral blood. V and J are TRBV7-2 and TRBJ1-6; D perhaps matches TRBD1 (5 bases). The TCR sequence derives from a woman of 80 years or more with acute or convalescent COVID-19. CDR3 loop: CASSLAGLGNSPLHF. CDR3 sequence (DNA): TGTGCCAGCAGCTTGGCGGGGCTTGGTAATTCACCCCTCCACTTT.